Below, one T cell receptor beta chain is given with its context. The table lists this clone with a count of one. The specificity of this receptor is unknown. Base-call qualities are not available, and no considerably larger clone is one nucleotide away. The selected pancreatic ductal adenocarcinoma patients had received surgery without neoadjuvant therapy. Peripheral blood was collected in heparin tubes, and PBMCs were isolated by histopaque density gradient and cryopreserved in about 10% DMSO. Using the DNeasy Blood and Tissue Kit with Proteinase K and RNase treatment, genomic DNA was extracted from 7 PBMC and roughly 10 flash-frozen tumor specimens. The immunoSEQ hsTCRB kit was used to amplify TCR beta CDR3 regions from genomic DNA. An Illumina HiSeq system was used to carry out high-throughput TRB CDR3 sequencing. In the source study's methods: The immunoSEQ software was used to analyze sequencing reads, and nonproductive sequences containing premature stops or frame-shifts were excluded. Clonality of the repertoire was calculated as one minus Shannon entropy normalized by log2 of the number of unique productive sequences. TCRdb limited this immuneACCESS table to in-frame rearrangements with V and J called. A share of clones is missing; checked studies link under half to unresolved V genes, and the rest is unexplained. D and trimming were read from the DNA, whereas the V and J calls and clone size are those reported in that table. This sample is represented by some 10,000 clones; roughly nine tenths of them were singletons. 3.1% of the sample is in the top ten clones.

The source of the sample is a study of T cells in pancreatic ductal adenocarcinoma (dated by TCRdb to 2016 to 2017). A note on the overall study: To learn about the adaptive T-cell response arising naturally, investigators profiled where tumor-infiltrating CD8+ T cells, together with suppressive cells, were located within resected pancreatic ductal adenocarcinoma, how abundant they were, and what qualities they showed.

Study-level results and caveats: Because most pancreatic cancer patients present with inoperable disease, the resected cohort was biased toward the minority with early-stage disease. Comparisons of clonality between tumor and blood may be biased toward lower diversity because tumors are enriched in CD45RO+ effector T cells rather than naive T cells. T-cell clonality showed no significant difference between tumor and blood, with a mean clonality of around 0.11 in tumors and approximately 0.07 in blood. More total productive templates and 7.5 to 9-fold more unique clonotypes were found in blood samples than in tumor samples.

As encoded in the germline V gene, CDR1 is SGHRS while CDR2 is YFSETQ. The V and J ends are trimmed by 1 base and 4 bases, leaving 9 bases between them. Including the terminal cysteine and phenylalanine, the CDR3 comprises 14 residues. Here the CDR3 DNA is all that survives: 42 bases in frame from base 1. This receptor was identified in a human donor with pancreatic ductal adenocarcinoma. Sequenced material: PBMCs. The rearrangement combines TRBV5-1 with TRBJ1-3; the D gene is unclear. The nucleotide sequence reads TGCGCCAGCAGCTTGCCCGGGGAGGGAAACACCATATATTTT. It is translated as CASSLPGEGNTIYF.